This TCR beta chain is drawn from a study of T cell changes during pregnancy in multiple sclerosis. V lost 1 base, J lost 3 bases, and 17 bases lay in between. This CDR3 spans 17 amino acids. CDR1 is SEHNR and CDR2 is FQNEAQ in the germline V gene (reference sequence). The count of this clone is one. Repertoires were generated with immunoSEQ multiplex PCR, while TCRdb's copy carries only in-frame clones and drops some. Seen here are 81,000 or so clones, approximately 91% observed once, and the top ten hold 3.5% to 4%. V gene TRBV7-9 combines with J gene TRBJ2-3; tentatively, D is TRBD1 (6 bases). The sequenced sample was PBMCs, obtained in the first trimester of pregnancy. This sequence was found in a female donor in good health, serving as a control in a pregnancy study. Some clones in this sample may be carry-over from other donors' samples. The CDR3 nucleotides read TGTGCCAGCAGCTTAGATATTAGGGTACAGGGAACAGATACGCAGTATTTT. This sequence encodes CASSLDIRVQGTDTQYF. Filled out from reference TRBV7-9 and TRBJ2-3, the complete variable domain reads DTGVSQNPRHKITKRGQNVTFRCDPISEHNRLYWYRQTLGQGPEFLTYFQNEAQLEKSRLLSDRFSAERPKGSFSTLEIQRTEQGDSAMYLCASSLDIRVQGTDTQYFGPGTRLTVL.